This is a list of T cell receptor beta chains from one sample in a study of blood T cell repertoires in COVID-19. The protocol was immunoSEQ multiplex PCR, while the TCRdb copy is restricted to in-frame clones and leaves out a portion. Of around 60,000 clones in the sample, 70% to 90% were seen once. The specimen was peripheral blood. Every receptor here comes from a man in his forties with acute or convalescent COVID-19. Both conserved end residues are part of each CDR3. The D gene is left open where the match is weak. For some rows the clone size is stated as once, few or many, or as a class when expanded; others skip it.

cdr3_aa cdr3_nt v_call d_call clone_size j_call
CASSLGQMNTGELFF TGTGCCAGCAGCTTAGGGCAAATGAACACCGGGGAGCTGTTTTTT TRBV11-3 - - TRBJ2-2
CASSRAGQTNEKLFF TGTGCCAGCAGCCGGGCCGGACAGACCAATGAAAAACTGTTTTTT TRBV2 - - TRBJ1-4
CASRQGENTEAFF TGTGCCAGCCGACAGGGGGAAAACACTGAAGCTTTCTTT TRBV19 TRBD1 - TRBJ1-1
CASRPGGSRGPGYTF TGTGCCAGCAGACCCGGGGGTAGCAGGGGGCCTGGCTACACCTTC TRBV27 TRBD1 - TRBJ1-2
CASSWFDTSSYNEQFF TGTGCCAGCAGTTGGTTCGACACGAGCTCCTACAATGAGCAGTTCTTC TRBV6-5 - - TRBJ2-1
CASNFRQVMNTEAFF TGTGCCAGCAACTTCCGGCAGGTTATGAACACTGAAGCTTTCTTT TRBV6-5 - - TRBJ1-1
CASSEASWSGTEAFF TGTGCCAGCAGTGAAGCAAGTTGGAGTGGGACTGAAGCTTTCTTT TRBV2 - once TRBJ1-1
CASSPAQGTNTIYF TGTGCCAGCAGTCCCGCACAGGGAACCAACACCATATATTTT TRBV11-3 - - TRBJ1-3
CASNNREGNTEAFF TGTGCCAGCAATAACAGGGAAGGGAACACTGAAGCTTTCTTT TRBV2 - once TRBJ1-1
CASSFWLENQETQYF TGTGCCAGCAGTTTTTGGTTAGAAAACCAAGAGACCCAGTACTTC TRBV6-2/TRBV6-3 - - TRBJ2-5
CASSLARTGEETQYF TGCGCCAGCAGCTTGGCCCGGACAGGGGAAGAGACCCAGTACTTC TRBV5-1 TRBD1 - TRBJ2-5
CASSQEAGGDYGYTF TGTGCCAGCAGCCAAGAGGCGGGAGGAGATTATGGCTACACCTTC TRBV4-2 - - TRBJ1-2
CASSIFTGELFF TGTGCCAGCAGTATATTTACCGGGGAGCTGTTTTTT TRBV2 - - TRBJ2-2
CASSFQKNTEAFF TGTGCCAGCAGCTTTCAGAAGAACACTGAAGCTTTCTTT TRBV7-8 - - TRBJ1-1
CASGFGDSGNTIYF TGTGCTAGTGGTTTCGGGGACTCTGGAAACACCATATATTTT TRBV12-5 - - TRBJ1-3
CASSPGGNQPQHF TGTGCCAGCAGCCCAGGGGGCAATCAGCCCCAGCATTTT TRBV7-3 - - TRBJ1-5
CASSQGLAGEETQYF TGTGCCAGCAGCCAGGGACTAGCGGGGGAGGAGACCCAGTACTTC TRBV4-2 TRBD2 - TRBJ2-5
CSVGGHANPTGELFF TGCAGCGTCGGTGGACACGCGAATCCCACCGGGGAGCTGTTTTTT TRBV29-1 - few TRBJ2-2
CASSLDWLSNEQFF TGTGCCAGCAGCTTAGATTGGCTGTCCAATGAGCAGTTCTTC TRBV11-2 - - TRBJ2-1
CSVDGGRPEAFF TGCAGCGTTGATGGGGGGAGGCCTGAAGCTTTCTTT TRBV29-1 - - TRBJ1-1
CASSLTDGSYNEQFF TGTGCCAGCAGCTTAACAGACGGCTCCTACAATGAGCAGTTCTTC TRBV13 - - TRBJ2-1
CASRGERTQNTEAFF TGTGCCAGCCGGGGGGAAAGGACCCAGAACACTGAAGCTTTCTTT TRBV2 - - TRBJ1-1
CASSQETGSPGNTIYF TGCGCCAGCAGCCAAGAGACGGGGTCCCCGGGAAACACCATATATTTT TRBV4-1 - - TRBJ1-3
CASSSGQPGEKLFF TGCGCCAGCAGCTCCGGACAACCCGGTGAAAAACTGTTTTTT TRBV5-1 - - TRBJ1-4
CATRRGSGTYEQYF TGTGCCACCAGGCGGGGCAGCGGAACCTACGAGCAGTACTTC TRBV24-1 - few TRBJ2-7
CASSLVAGGLTSTDTQYF TGTGCCAGCAGCTTAGTAGCGGGGGGGCTCACTAGCACAGATACGCAGTATTTT TRBV11-2 TRBD2 once TRBJ2-3
CASSLDSYNQETQYF TGTGCCAGCAGTTTGGACAGCTATAACCAAGAGACCCAGTACTTC TRBV28 - - TRBJ2-5
CALEFWGDNEQFF TGTGCCCTCGAGTTCTGGGGCGACAATGAGCAGTTCTTC TRBV30 - - TRBJ2-1
CASRRQGGPMNTEAFF TGCGCCAGCAGACGACAGGGGGGCCCAATGAACACTGAAGCTTTCTTT TRBV5-1 TRBD1 once TRBJ1-1
CASSHQGLGGTDTQYF TGCGCCAGCAGCCATCAGGGGTTGGGTGGCACAGATACGCAGTATTTT TRBV5-1 - - TRBJ2-3
CASSQDQGVAPAFF TGTGCCAGCAGCCAAGATCAGGGCGTTGCGCCGGCTTTCTTT TRBV3-1/TRBV3-2 - - TRBJ1-1
CASSLGRGGLSSYEQYF TGTGCCAGCAGCTTAGGGAGGGGGGGCCTAAGCTCCTACGAGCAGTACTTC TRBV7-2 - - TRBJ2-7
CASTPTVYTEAFF TGTGCCAGCACCCCAACGGTATACACTGAAGCTTTCTTT TRBV2 - few TRBJ1-1
CSVADSKYEQYF TGCAGCGTTGCCGACAGTAAGTACGAGCAGTACTTC TRBV29-1 - - TRBJ2-7
CASSLVGTIPYEQYF TGCGCCAGCAGCTTGGTGGGGACTATACCCTACGAGCAGTACTTC TRBV5-1 TRBD2 once TRBJ2-7